The next 10 T cell receptor beta chains were all read from a single sample in a study of cytomegalovirus exposure and HLA in healthy donors. The PCR made use of 60 Vbeta and 13 Jbeta primers. Method: immunoSEQ multiplex PCR; TCRdb's copy keeps in-frame clones and lacks some. The data show about 94,000 clones, about three quarters seen once. Input material: PBMCs. The origin of the receptors is a man aged 35-49 years in good health and CMV-seropositive.

CDR3 coding DNA: TGCAGCGTTGATGTGCGGGGCACAGATACGCAGTATTTT. This encodes CSVDVRGTDTQYF. This chain uses TRBV29-1 with TRBJ2-3; possibly TRBD2 for D (5 bases). In germline, CDR1 is SQVTM, CDR2 ANQGSEA. Trimming shortened V by 3 bases and J by 1 base, and 8 bases separated the two germline ends. This CDR3 has 13 amino acids.

V and J are TRBV11-2 and TRBJ1-5; possibly TRBD1 for D (5 bases). This CDR3 is 14 amino acids long. V lost 1 base and J lost 7, with 11 bases in between. Germline CDR1 reads SGHAT; CDR2 reads FQNNGV. The CDR3 protein is CASSLAQGGQPQHF. The CDR3 region has the DNA TGTGCCAGCAGCTTAGCCCAGGGTGGGCAGCCCCAGCATTTT. Variable domain in full (rest from reference TRBV11-2 and TRBJ1-5): EAGVAQSPRYKIIEKRQSVAFWCNPISGHATLYWYQQILGQGPKLLIQFQNNGVVDDSQLPKDRFSAERLKGVDSTLKIQPAKLEDSAVYLCASSLAQGGQPQHFGDGTRLSIL.

The J gene is TRBJ1-5, the V gene TRBV20-1; D gene uncertain. V was clipped by 5 bases and J by 7 bases, with 3 bases between them. The germline CDR1 and CDR2 sequences are DFQATT and SNEGSKA (reference sequence). The CDR3 consists of 9 residues. This chain's CDR3 is CSALQPQHF. Here the CDR3 DNA reads TGCAGTGCTCTCCAGCCCCAGCATTTT.

This sequence joins TRBV5-4 and TRBJ2-3; the D gene is possibly TRBD1 (7 bases). Deletions cut 1 base from V and 3 bases from J, with 15 bases between. CDR1 is SGHNT and CDR2 is YYREEE in the germline V gene (reference sequence). This CDR3 has 16 amino acids. This chain's CDR3 is CASSLWAGGLTDTQYF. The CDR3 DNA follows: TGTGCCAGCAGCTTGTGGGCAGGGGGGCTGACAGATACGCAGTATTTT.

J is TRBJ1-5 and V is TRBV6-5; the D is unclear. Germline V gene lookup returns CDR1 MNHEY and CDR2 SVGAGI. The CDR3 runs to 12 residues. Trimming took off 8 bases at V and 0 bases at J, with 5 bases between the two ends. The CDR3 DNA follows: TGTGCCAGCCGCGGTAGCAATCAGCCCCAGCATTTT. Its translation is CASRGSNQPQHF.

The rearrangement joins TRBV7-3 to TRBJ1-1, with D possibly TRBD1 on 5 matching bases. This CDR3 comprises 15 residues. V was clipped by 0 bases and J by 0 bases, with 8 bases between them. In germline, CDR1 is SGHTA, CDR2 FQGTGA. DNA of the CDR3: TGTGCCAGCAGCTTAACCAGGGACTTGAACACTGAAGCTTTCTTT. It is translated as CASSLTRDLNTEAFF.

The rearrangement uses TRBV5-5 and TRBJ2-7, with TRBD2 identical over 7 bases. The length of the CDR3 is 18 residues. Losses at the gene ends were 1 base for V and 6 bases for J; bases not matched to a gene: 19. From germline, CDR1 is SGHKS and CDR2 YYEKEE (reference sequence). Here the CDR3 reads CASSLYMGGSPTIREQYF. The CDR3 nucleotides read TGTGCCAGCAGCTTGTATATGGGCGGGAGCCCAACGATTCGCGAGCAGTACTTC.

The gene calls are TRBV14 and TRBJ2-5; possible D gene TRBD1, 6 bases. The ends were cut back, 7 bases at V and 2 bases at J, with 11 bases in the middle. CDR3 length: 13 amino acids. Germline-derived CDR1 and CDR2 are SGHDN and FVKESK. The CDR3 DNA follows: TGTGCCAGCACCCGGACAGCTCAAGAGACCCAGTACTTC. It yields the protein CASTRTAQETQYF.

The rearrangement uses TRBV5-1 and TRBJ2-6, with D unresolved. The length of the CDR3 is 17 residues. The V gene's germline CDR1 is SGHRS and CDR2 YFSETQ. Between the trimmed V and J ends, which lost 2 bases and 0 bases, there was a span of 12 bases. The CDR3 region is CASSFRTESSGANVLTF. The DNA for the CDR3 is TGCGCCAGCAGCTTCCGAACCGAGAGCTCTGGGGCCAACGTCCTGACTTTC.

V gene TRBV29-1 combines with J gene TRBJ1-3, with D unclear. CDR1 and CDR2 from the germline V gene are SQVTM and ANQGSEA. CDR3 length equals 10 residues. Trimming took off 7 bases at V and 8 bases at J, with 9 bases between the two ends. The DNA of the CDR3 is TGCAGCGCCCTCGGGGACACCATATATTTT. The encoded protein is CSALGDTIYF.